A single sample gave rise to the 30 T cell receptor beta chains below, sequenced in a study of cytomegalovirus exposure and HLA in healthy donors. Both 60 Vbeta primers and 13 Jbeta primers went into the PCR. This table comes from immunoSEQ multiplex PCR, and its TCRdb copy is limited to in-frame clones, with some not included. This table has 130,000 or so clones, roughly 77% appearing once. Specimen: PBMCs. These receptors were collected from a middle-aged man in good health and CMV-seronegative.

The chain has TRBV5-4 and TRBJ2-2; the match to TRBD1 covers 8 bases. Germline trimming cut 2 bases from V and 3 bases from J; bases unmatched to any gene: 6. This CDR3 is 16 amino acids long. In germline, CDR1 is SGHNT, CDR2 YYREEE (reference sequence). Here the CDR3 reads CASSFQGARHTGELFF. The DNA of the CDR3 is TGTGCCAGCAGCTTCCAGGGGGCGCGTCACACCGGGGAGCTGTTTTTT.

The table lists this clone with a few counts. V usage is TRBV6-1 and J usage is TRBJ1-3; 8 bases line up with TRBD1. Germline V lookup: CDR1 MNHNS, CDR2 SASEGT. V lost 3 bases to trimming and J lost 1 base; unmatched junction nucleotides: 2. The CDR3 totals 15 residues. The CDR3 nucleotides are TGTGCCAGCAGTGAGAGACAGGGGTCTGGAAACACCATATATTTT. As protein: CASSERQGSGNTIYF.

This chain uses TRBV18 with TRBJ2-2, with 11 bases identical to TRBD2. V lost 6 bases and J lost 0; bases outside the gene matches: 3. Per germline, CDR1 KGHSH and CDR2 LQKENI. This CDR3 has 16 amino acids. The CDR3 protein is CASSVGLAANTGELFF. CDR3 in DNA: TGTGCCAGCTCTGTGGGACTAGCGGCGAACACCGGGGAGCTGTTTTTT.

This clone turned up a few times. This chain joins TRBV5-6 and TRBJ1-1, with no clear D. The CDR3 loop spans 18 amino acids. V dropped 2 bases and J dropped 0 bases, with 20 bases sitting between them. Germline CDR1 SGHDT, CDR2 YYEEEE. The CDR3 bases are TGTGCCAGCAGCTTAACCGAATCGAGAGTGTTCATGAACACTGAAGCTTTCTTT. Translating it yields CASSLTESRVFMNTEAFF. Full variable domain (rest looked up from reference TRBV5-6 and TRBJ1-1): DAGVTQSPTHLIKTRGQQVTLRCSPKSGHDTVSWYQQALGQGPQFIFQYYEEEERQRGNFPDRFSGHQFPNYSSELNVNALLLGDSALYLCASSLTESRVFMNTEAFFGQGTRLTVV.

This sequence joins TRBV5-6 and TRBJ2-3; 9 nucleotides line up with TRBD2. Trimming removed 1 base from V and 2 bases from J; junction bases left unmatched: 8. CDR1 is SGHDT, CDR2 YYEEEE, per germline. This CDR3 is built from 17 residues. The CDR3: CASSLRRASGATDTQYF. The CDR3 coding sequence is TGTGCCAGCAGCTTGAGGCGGGCTAGCGGGGCCACAGATACGCAGTATTTT.

J is TRBJ2-3 and V is TRBV7-3, with D uncertain. Per germline, CDR1 SGHTA and CDR2 FQGTGA. The CDR3 has 15 amino acids. Trimming took off 2 bases at V and 0 bases at J, with 9 bases between the two ends. The CDR3 region has the DNA TGTGCCAGCAGCTTATACAGCCTAAGCACAGATACGCAGTATTTT. Its protein product is CASSLYSLSTDTQYF. Full variable domain (outside the CDR3, taken from reference TRBV7-3 and TRBJ2-3): GAGVSQTPSNKVTEKGKYVELRCDPISGHTALYWYRQSLGQGPEFLIYFQGTGAADDSGLPNDRFFAVRPEGSVSTLKIQRTERGDSAVYLCASSLYSLSTDTQYFGPGTRLTVL.

This chain links TRBV5-6 with TRBJ1-2; D is unresolved. This CDR3 is 13 amino acids long. CDR1 and CDR2 from the germline V gene are SGHDT and YYEEEE. Trimming left V 0 bases short and J 5 bases short, with 8 bases between. In DNA form, the CDR3 reads TGTGCCAGCAGCTTGGCCAGAGGGTATGGCTACACCTTC. Residues: CASSLARGYGYTF.

V gene TRBV11-3 combines with J gene TRBJ2-7; 8 bases align to TRBD1. The CDR3 has 13 residues. From germline, CDR1 is SGHNT and CDR2 YENEEA. V was clipped by 5 bases and J by 6 bases; unmatched bases: 6. As DNA, the CDR3 is TGTGCCAGCAGCCATGACAGGGGTGGCGAGCAGTACTTC. Protein sequence: CASSHDRGGEQYF.

The J gene is TRBJ2-2, the V gene TRBV4-3; possible D gene TRBD2, 6 bases. Germline V CDR1 and CDR2: LGHNA, YSLEER. The V gene lost 0 bases and the J gene lost 1 base, with 18 bases spanning the gap. The CDR3 has 19 residues. The CDR3 DNA reads as TGCGCCAGCAGCCAAGATGTTCTGGGAGGAACCAGGAACACCGGGGAGCTGTTTTTT. Protein product: CASSQDVLGGTRNTGELFF.

The V call is TRBV5-4, the J call TRBJ2-7, with a possible D match to TRBD1 (6 bases). The V and J ends lost 4 bases and 1 base respectively, with 15 bases between them. The CDR3 is 15 amino acids. The germline CDR1 and CDR2 sequences are SGHNT and YYREEE (reference sequence). Here the CDR3 reads CASSPGRGNSYEQYF. The CDR3 bases are TGTGCCAGCAGCCCCGGCAGGGGCAATTCCTACGAGCAGTACTTC.

This chain connects TRBV4-1 to TRBJ2-1, with D perhaps TRBD1 (6 bases). V shed 1 base and J shed 12 bases, with 22 bases lying between them. The V gene's germline CDR1 is MGHRA and CDR2 YSYEKL. This CDR3 is 16 amino acids long. The CDR3 region is CASSQVESLDSPAQFF. The CDR3 nucleotides are TGCGCCAGCAGCCAAGTGGAATCTTTGGACAGCCCCGCGCAGTTCTTC.

The table lists this clone with a count of one. CDR3 loop: CASRNGQENTGELFF. The CDR3 DNA sequence: TGCGCCAGCAGAAACGGACAGGAGAACACCGGGGAGCTGTTTTTT. The chain couples TRBV5-1 to TRBJ2-2; 7 bases fit TRBD1. Germline lookup yields CDR1 SGHRS and CDR2 YFSETQ. The ends lost 5 bases at V and 1 base at J; junction bases unmatched: 5. This CDR3 spans 15 amino acids.

The genes are TRBV5-6 and TRBJ2-5; 8 bases match TRBD2. CDR1 is SGHDT, CDR2 YYEEEE, per germline. CDR3 length: 15 amino acids. J gave up 5 bases and V 0 bases, and 6 bases lay outside the gene matches. The CDR3, as DNA: TGTGCCAGCAGCTTGGAGCGGGGGTCTTTGGAGACCCAGTACTTC. This sequence encodes CASSLERGSLETQYF. Full variable domain (rest looked up from reference TRBV5-6 and TRBJ2-5): DAGVTQSPTHLIKTRGQQVTLRCSPKSGHDTVSWYQQALGQGPQFIFQYYEEEERQRGNFPDRFSGHQFPNYSSELNVNALLLGDSALYLCASSLERGSLETQYFGPGTRLLVL.

The chain has TRBV5-1 and TRBJ2-6, with 10 bases identical to TRBD2. The CDR3 is 18 amino acids. Germline CDR1 and CDR2: SGHRS and YFSETQ. With 7 bases clipped from V and 3 bases from J, the junction kept 13 bases outside the gene matches. The CDR3 loop is CASSPSGGEVRGANVLTF. For the CDR3, the DNA is TGCGCCAGCTCCCCAAGCGGGGGGGAAGTTCGTGGGGCCAACGTCCTGACTTTC.

The CDR3 loop is CASSEGTGTGSEQYF. The DNA for the CDR3 is TGTGCCAGCAGTGAGGGAACCGGGACAGGGAGTGAGCAGTACTTC. The chain uses TRBV2 and TRBJ2-7; 9 bases line up with TRBD1. The ends lost 3 bases at V and 7 bases at J; junction bases unmatched: 10. Germline V gives CDR1 SNHLY, CDR2 FYNNEI. The CDR3 has 15 residues. Drawing the rest from reference TRBV2 and TRBJ2-7, the complete variable domain is EPEVTQTPSHQVTQMGQEVILRCVPISNHLYFYWYRQILGQKVEFLVSFYNNEISEKSEIFDDQFSVERPDGSNFTLKIRSTKLEDSAMYFCASSEGTGTGSEQYFGPGTRLTVT.

Turning to this clone: The junction shows a germline mismatch at one end, possibly a read error. The chain combines TRBV7-9 with TRBJ2-7; a weak D match, TRBD2 (7 bases). The CDR3 has 18 residues. Germline assignment: CDR1 SEHNR and CDR2 FQNEAQ (reference sequence). This CDR3 is CSSSQGGVGGDYSYEQYF. DNA for the CDR3: TGTTCCAGCAGTCAAGGGGGTGTAGGGGGGGATTACTCCTACGAGCAGTACTTC.

This chain connects TRBV6-5 to TRBJ2-7, with D uncertain. The CDR3 totals 16 residues. V lost 0 bases and J 7 bases, leaving 19 bases between the germline ends. Germline assignment: CDR1 MNHEY and CDR2 SVGAGI. The CDR3 here is CASSYSIGGFGSEQYF. The CDR3 nucleotides read TGTGCCAGCAGTTACTCGATCGGCGGTTTTGGCAGTGAGCAGTACTTC.

This clone has only a few counts. The chain uses TRBV28 and TRBJ1-4, with 8 positions matching TRBD1. Per germline, CDR1 MDHEN and CDR2 SYDVKM. V was pared by 6 bases and J by 8 bases, with 11 bases of the junction left unmatched. The CDR3 totals 15 residues. The DNA for the CDR3 is TGTGCCAGCAGCCCCATCACCAGGGGGCTCGAAAAACTGTTTTTT. Its protein is CASSPITRGLEKLFF.

The rearrangement links TRBV4-1 to TRBJ2-4; 8 nucleotides match TRBD1. The CDR3 totals 15 residues. CDR1 is MGHRA and CDR2 is YSYEKL in the germline V gene. The ends lost 4 bases at V and 8 bases at J; junction bases unmatched: 10. DNA of the CDR3: TGCGCCAGCAGCCGATCGACAGGGGAGGAGGACATTCAGTACTTC. Amino acid sequence: CASSRSTGEEDIQYF.

In DNA, the CDR3 is TGTGCCAGTAGTCCCCCCCGGGACAGGGAAAATTCACCCCTCCACTTT. The encoded protein is CASSPPRDRENSPLHF. The chain has TRBV19 and TRBJ1-6, with 9 bases fitting TRBD1. The CDR3 has 16 amino acids. Germline-derived CDR1 and CDR2 are LNHDA and SQIVND (reference sequence). Trimming cost V 5 bases and J 7 bases; bases outside gene matches: 9.

This chain's CDR3 is CASSPTHPREAFF. The CDR3 DNA reads TGCGCCAGCAGCCCAACTCATCCGAGGGAAGCTTTCTTT. The rearrangement links TRBV4-1 to TRBJ1-1, with D uncertain. V shed 4 bases and J shed 8 bases, with 14 bases lying between them. Germline CDR1 is MGHRA and CDR2 is YSYEKL. CDR3 size: 13 residues.

J is TRBJ2-1 and V is TRBV7-9, with 9 bases identical to TRBD2. The CDR3 has 16 amino acids. The V segment lost 0 bases and the J segment 6 bases; nucleotides outside the gene matches: 6. Germline assignment: CDR1 SEHNR and CDR2 FQNEAQ (reference sequence). This chain's CDR3 is CASSLASVTSGNEQFF. The CDR3 nucleotides read TGTGCCAGCAGCTTAGCTTCCGTGACTAGCGGCAATGAGCAGTTCTTC.

The V and J genes are TRBV14 and TRBJ2-5; 7 positions match TRBD1. The J call may not be correct, given that the DNA end is closer to TRBJ2-7. The CDR3 runs to 14 residues. The germline V gene encodes CDR1 SGHDN and CDR2 FVKESK. The CDR3 protein is CASRARTGSPEQYF. DNA for the CDR3: TGTGCCAGCAGGGCTAGGACAGGATCTCCCGAGCAGTACTTC.

This chain uses TRBV6-5 with TRBJ1-2; weak D call: TRBD1 (5 bases). The CDR3 contains 13 residues. Germline V lookup: CDR1 MNHEY, CDR2 SVGAGI. The V and J ends lost 7 bases and 5 bases respectively, with 14 bases between them. DNA for the CDR3: TGTGCCAGCACTCCCAGGGATTCTTATGGCTACACCTTC. Its translation: CASTPRDSYGYTF.

V and J are TRBV5-1 and TRBJ2-7; D uncertain. CDR1 is SGHRS and CDR2 is YFSETQ in the germline V gene. CDR3 length: 15 amino acids. V lost 0 bases and J 4 bases, leaving 14 bases between the germline ends. This CDR3 reads CASSLGLERNYEQYF. The CDR3 DNA reads as TGCGCCAGCAGCTTGGGGCTAGAGAGGAATTACGAGCAGTACTTC.

The rearrangement uses TRBV6-1 and TRBJ2-1, with TRBD1 identical over 7 bases. The J segment lost 4 bases and the V segment lost 2 bases, leaving 8 bases of the junction unmatched. Germline CDR1 is MNHNS and CDR2 is SASEGT. The CDR3 loop spans 16 amino acids. CDR3 region: CASSESGQLLYNEQFF. CDR3 sequence (DNA): TGTGCCAGCAGTGAATCGGGACAGCTCTTATACAATGAGCAGTTCTTC.

V gene TRBV10-3 combines with J gene TRBJ1-5; 10 bases are shared with TRBD1. The CDR3 covers 12 residues. The V and J ends lost 10 bases and 6 bases, in that order; junction bases with no gene match: 3. The germline CDR1 and CDR2 sequences are ENHRY and SYGVKD. This CDR3 reads CATTGGGQPQHF. The CDR3 coding sequence is TGTGCCACGACAGGGGGCGGTCAGCCCCAGCATTTT.

The chain is built from TRBV7-9 and TRBJ1-6, with D perhaps TRBD1 (6 bases). This CDR3 contains 17 residues. Germline assignment: CDR1 SEHNR and CDR2 FQNEAQ (reference sequence). V lost 6 bases and J lost 9, with 24 bases in between. For the CDR3, the DNA is TGTGCCAGCAGTCCACCTGTTCGGGGGGCCGTAGGTTCACCCCTCCACTTT. Protein sequence: CASSPPVRGAVGSPLHF.

V gene TRBV19 combines with J gene TRBJ1-2; TRBD1 aligns across 11 bases. The length of the CDR3 is 15 residues. J was trimmed by 1 base and V by 9 bases; bases with no gene match: 7. CDR1 LNHDA and CDR2 SQIVND come from the germline V gene (reference sequence). The CDR3 nucleotides read TGTGCCAGCATTGGACAGGGGGCCGGTAACTATGGCTACACCTTC. This encodes CASIGQGAGNYGYTF.

V usage is TRBV7-2 and J usage is TRBJ2-7, with 8 bases that match TRBD1. CDR3 size: 14 residues. Trimming at V came to 5 bases and at J to 2 bases, leaving 5 bases not matched to a gene. Looked up from germline, CDR1 is SGHTA and CDR2 is FQGNSA. The CDR3 reads CASSPGQGPYEQYF. In DNA form, the CDR3 reads TGTGCCAGCAGCCCCGGACAGGGACCCTACGAGCAGTACTTC.